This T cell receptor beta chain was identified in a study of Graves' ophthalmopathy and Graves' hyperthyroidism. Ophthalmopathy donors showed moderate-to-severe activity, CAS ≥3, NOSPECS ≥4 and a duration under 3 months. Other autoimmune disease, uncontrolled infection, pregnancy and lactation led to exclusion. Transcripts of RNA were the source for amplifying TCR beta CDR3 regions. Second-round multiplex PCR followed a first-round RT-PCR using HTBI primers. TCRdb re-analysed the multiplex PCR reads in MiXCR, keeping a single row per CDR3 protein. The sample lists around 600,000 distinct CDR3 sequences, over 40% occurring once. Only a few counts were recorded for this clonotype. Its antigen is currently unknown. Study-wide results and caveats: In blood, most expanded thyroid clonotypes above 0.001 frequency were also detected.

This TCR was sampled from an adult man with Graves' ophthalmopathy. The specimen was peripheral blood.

The CDR3 protein is CASRPQQGAIAGELFF. DNA of the CDR3: TGTGCCAGCAGACCTCAGCAGGGGGCGATTGCCGGGGAGCTGTTTTTT. V gene TRBV2 combines with J gene TRBJ2-2, with TRBD1 identical over 8 bases. The junction had 12 bases not matched to a gene; V was cut back by 6 bases and J by 6 bases. The CDR3 length is 16 residues. CDR1 and CDR2 (germline): SNHLY, FYNNEI. The whole variable domain, remainder taken from reference TRBV2 and TRBJ2-2, is EPEVTQTPSHQVTQMGQEVILRCVPISNHLYFYWYRQILGQKVEFLVSFYNNEISEKSEIFDDQFSVERPDGSNFTLKIRSTKLEDSAMYFCASRPQQGAIAGELFFGEGSRLTVL.